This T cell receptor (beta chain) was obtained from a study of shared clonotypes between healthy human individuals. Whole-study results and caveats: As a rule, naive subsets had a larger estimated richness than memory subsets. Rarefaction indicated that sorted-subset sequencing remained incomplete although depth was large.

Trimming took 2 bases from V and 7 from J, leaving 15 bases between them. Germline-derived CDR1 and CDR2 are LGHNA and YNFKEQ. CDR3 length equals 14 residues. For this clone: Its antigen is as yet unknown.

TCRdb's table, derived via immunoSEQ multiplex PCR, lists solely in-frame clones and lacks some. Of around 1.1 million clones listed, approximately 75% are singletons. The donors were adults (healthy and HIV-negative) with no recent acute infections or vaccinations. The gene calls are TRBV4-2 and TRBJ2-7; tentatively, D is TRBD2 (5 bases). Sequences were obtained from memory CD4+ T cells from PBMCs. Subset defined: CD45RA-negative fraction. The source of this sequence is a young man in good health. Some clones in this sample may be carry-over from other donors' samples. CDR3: CASSQPATRGEQYF. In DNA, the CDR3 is TGTGCCAGCAGCCAACCGGCTACCCGCGGGGAGCAGTACTTC.